The entry that follows covers one T cell receptor beta chain sequence. At least ten counts were recorded for this clonotype. The target of this receptor is not known. Base qualities are not at hand, and no much larger clone is one base apart. This sample is drawn from a study of prognosis after radiotherapy for stage I lung cancer (dated by TCRdb to about 2021). Concerning the study at large: Around 19 stage I NSCLC patients were enrolled in Nanjing, China, between 2018 and January 2019. Peripheral blood TCR beta repertoires were profiled in stage I NSCLC patients before and after stereotactic body radiotherapy, and the study then linked these repertoires to distant failure. Distant metastases were developed by four of the 19 patients after SBRT, at a median of around seven months, whereas no significant progression was observed in the other 15 patients. Squamous cell carcinoma histology was identified in six or seven patients, and adenocarcinoma histology was identified in more than 10 patients. The cohort included 13 men and several women, with a median age of approximately 74 years and a range of roughly 50 to 85 years. The study sequenced around 40 blood samples from 19 patients, one before and one after SBRT per patient. Every patient was deemed medically inoperable, approximately eleven because of comorbidities and more than five because they refused surgery. Newly diagnosed primary stage I lung tumors were found in some 14 patients, while oligometastatic NSCLC after surgical resection of the primary tumor was found in five. Image-guided IMRT or VMAT was used to deliver SBRT in 3 to 5 fractions at a biologically effective dose of at least 100 Gy. SBRT was not combined with any concurrent therapy in any patient.

Two rounds of multiplex PCR on genomic DNA were used to amplify the TCR beta CDR3 region. The first PCR round used primers specific to each TRBV and TRBJ gene, and the primer sequences were filed in Chinese patent CN105087789A. The second PCR round used universal primers. The Roche High Pure PCR Template Preparation Kit was used to extract genomic DNA from the frozen PBMCs. An Illumina HiSeq 3000 was used to sequence the libraries paired-end with 151 bp reads. In the authors' own workflow: Raw reads lacking the multiplex PCR primer sequences were removed with CutAdapt. Using PEAR, the high-quality paired reads were merged into contigs. TRB V, D and J gene segments were assigned to each contig with MiXCR by alignment to reference sequences. To remove sequencing errors, CDR3 sequences were clustered according to base quality and sequence similarity. Diversity was measured as Shannon entropy normalized by the natural log of productive TCR sequence number. Clonality was computed as one minus the ratio of Shannon entropy to the natural log of the number of unique clonotypes. Progression-free survival cut-offs for repertoire metrics were chosen using the Youden index of ROC curves, with analyses run in R 3.5.3. TCRdb cleaned the public reads at Q25 with fastp, built clones with MiXCR and kept in-frame beta chains. Each CDR3 protein gets just one entry, which takes the most common genes and DNA from the rows behind it. The V and J calls were not made by the authors but by TCRdb's processing. Recorded for this sample are around 63,000 distinct CDR3 sequences; more than 20% of them occurred a single time. The leading ten clones occupy less than 8% of the sample.

Results the study describes overall, beyond this receptor: The small cohort and short follow-up limited the study, so independent validation of the findings is needed. Tumor specificity of expanded TCR clones was not determined. Post-SBRT Shannon entropy and its change from baseline were lower in patients who developed distant metastases; baseline Shannon entropy was not associated with metastases. Differences in TRBV and TRBJ usage frequencies by metastasis status were reportedly observed in two V genes at baseline and in about 10 V and two J genes after SBRT. After SBRT, the number of unique TCR clones decreased (median around 10,000 before versus 6,000 to 7,500 after; Wilcoxon paired P=0.011). All reported P values were unadjusted for multiple comparisons.

The CDR3 goes from the cysteine to the phenylalanine over 14 residues. Only CDR3 DNA remains: 42 bases, in frame from the first base. V is reduced by 6 bases and J by 8 bases, leaving a spacing of 16 bases between them. A history of other malignancies or of prior chemotherapy or radiotherapy was absent in all patients, and node-negative disease was shown on CT and PET/CT in all patients. At each of two time points, roughly 6.3 milliliters of peripheral venous blood were collected in EDTA tubes. Ficoll-Paque Plus density-gradient centrifugation was used to isolate PBMCs. Samples were stored at -80°C immediately after collection until analysis.

The receptor comes from a donor over 45 with non-small cell lung cancer. The chain employs TRBV12-3 or TRBV12-4 and TRBJ1-4; no D gene is confidently identified. Sample: PBMCs, taken before or after stereotactic body radiation therapy (not recorded which). The DNA sequence follows: TGTGCCAGCAGCTCGACCCCAGCTGACGAAAAACTGTTTTTT. The encoded protein is CASSSTPADEKLFF.